This TCR beta chain was sequenced during a study of Ad26.COV2.S vaccination and SARS-CoV-2 variants. Study-wide results and limits: It is possible that the TCR breadth and depth analyses underestimated the total T cell responses.

The treatment here: about 20 received Ad26.COV2.S at low or high dose, single or two shots; about five received placebo; per-sample allocation not given. The samples date from day 63 after the first vaccine or placebo injection. Germline CDR1 reads MRHNA; CDR2 reads SNTAGT. The CDR3 is 12 amino acids. Trimming cost V 2 bases and J 3 bases, with 3 bases left between them. As for this clone: The antigen is not known.

Assay used: immunoSEQ multiplex PCR; TCRdb lists only in-frame clones, some missing. The sample lists 380,000 or so clones; about 86% were seen once. The clonotype was recovered from a person between 18 and 60 years old who received the Ad26.COV2.S COVID-19 vaccine or a placebo. The input for sequencing was peripheral blood, taken in a trial of Ad26.COV2.S vaccine versus placebo. The chain is built from TRBV6-4 and TRBJ2-3; no firm D call. The chain's CDR3 is CASSDQTDTQYF. CDR3 in DNA: TGTGCCAGCAGTGACCAAACAGATACGCAGTATTTT.